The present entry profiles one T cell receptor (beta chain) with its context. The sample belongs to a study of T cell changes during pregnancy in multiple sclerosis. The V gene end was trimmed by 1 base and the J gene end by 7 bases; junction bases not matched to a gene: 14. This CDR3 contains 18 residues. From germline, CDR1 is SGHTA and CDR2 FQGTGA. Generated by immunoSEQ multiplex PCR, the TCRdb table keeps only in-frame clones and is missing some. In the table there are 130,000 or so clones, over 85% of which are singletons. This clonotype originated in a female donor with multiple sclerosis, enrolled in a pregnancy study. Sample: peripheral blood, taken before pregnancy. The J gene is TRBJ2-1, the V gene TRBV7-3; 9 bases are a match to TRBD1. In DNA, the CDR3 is TGTGCCAGCAGCTTAATGGGGATGGGACAGGGCAGTCCAAATGAGCAGTTCTTC. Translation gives CASSLMGMGQGSPNEQFF. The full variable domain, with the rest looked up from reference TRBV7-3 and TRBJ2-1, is GAGVSQTPSNKVTEKGKYVELRCDPISGHTALYWYRQSLGQGPEFLIYFQGTGAADDSGLPNDRFFAVRPEGSVSTLKIQRTERGDSAVYLCASSLMGMGQGSPNEQFFGPGTRLTVL.